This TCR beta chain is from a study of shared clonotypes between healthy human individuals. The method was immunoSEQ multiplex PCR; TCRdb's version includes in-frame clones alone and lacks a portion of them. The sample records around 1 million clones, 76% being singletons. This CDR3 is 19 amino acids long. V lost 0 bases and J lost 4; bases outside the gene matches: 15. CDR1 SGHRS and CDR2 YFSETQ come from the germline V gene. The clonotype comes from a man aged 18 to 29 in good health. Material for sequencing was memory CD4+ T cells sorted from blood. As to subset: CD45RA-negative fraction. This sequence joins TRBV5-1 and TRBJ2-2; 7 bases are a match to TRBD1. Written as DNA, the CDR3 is TGCGCCAGCAGCTTGGGAACACTTTCAGGGGGATGGAGCACCGGGGAGCTGTTTTTT. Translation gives CASSLGTLSGGWSTGELFF. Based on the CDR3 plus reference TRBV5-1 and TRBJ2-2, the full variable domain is KAGVTQTPRYLIKTRGQQVTLSCSPISGHRSVSWYQQTPGQGLQFLFEYFSETQRNKGNFPGRFSGRQFSNSRSEMNVSTLELGDSALYLCASSLGTLSGGWSTGELFFGEGSRLTVL.